This section outlines one TCR beta chain sequence together with its context. V gave up 4 bases and J gave up 3 bases; unmatched junction bases: 2. The CDR3 is made up of 15 amino acids. Germline CDR1 SGHAT, CDR2 FQNNGV. The table came from immunoSEQ multiplex PCR; TCRdb's copy has only in-frame clones and leaves some out. The table includes some 6,300 clones, over 65% detected once. This entry comes from a study of immune evolution from preneoplasia to lung adenocarcinoma. This sequence joins TRBV11-2 and TRBJ2-5; 13 bases agree with TRBD2. Source material: FFPE minimally invasive lung adenocarcinoma tissue. The sequence came from a person between 55 and 80 years old with lung adenocarcinoma. The CDR3 is CASSSGLAGEETQYF. CDR3 DNA: TGTGCCAGCAGCTCCGGACTAGCGGGAGAAGAGACCCAGTACTTC.